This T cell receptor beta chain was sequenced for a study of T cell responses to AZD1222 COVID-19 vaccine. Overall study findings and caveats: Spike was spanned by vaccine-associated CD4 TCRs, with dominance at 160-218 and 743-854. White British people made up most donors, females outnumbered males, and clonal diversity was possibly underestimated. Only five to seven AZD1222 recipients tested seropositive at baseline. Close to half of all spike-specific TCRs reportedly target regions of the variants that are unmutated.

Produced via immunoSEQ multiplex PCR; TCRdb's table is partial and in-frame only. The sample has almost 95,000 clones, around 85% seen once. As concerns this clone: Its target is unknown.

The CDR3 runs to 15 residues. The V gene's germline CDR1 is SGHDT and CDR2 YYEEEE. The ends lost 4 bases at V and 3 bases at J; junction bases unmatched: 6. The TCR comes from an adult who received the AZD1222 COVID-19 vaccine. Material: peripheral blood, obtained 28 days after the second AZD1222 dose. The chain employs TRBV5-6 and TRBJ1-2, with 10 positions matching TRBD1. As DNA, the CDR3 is TGTGCCAGCAGCGCAGACAGGGGGCCGTACTATGGCTACACCTTC. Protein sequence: CASSADRGPYYGYTF.